These T cell receptor beta chains were read from a single sample in a study of response to subunit inactivated influenza vaccine. One entry per CDR3 protein results from TCRdb running MiXCR on the RT-PCR reads. The sample yields over 400,000 distinct CDR3 sequences, 10% to 11% seen once. Sample: PBMCs from blood, taken more than 35 days after vaccination. The receptors stem from a man aged 45-60 years who received an inactivated influenza vaccine. Each CDR3 is given with its conserved first and last residue. A D gene is named only where the DNA matches it firmly. A clone size is listed for some rows: how often the clone was seen (once, few, many), or a class if it is expanded.

D | size | J | V | DNA | CDR3
- | few | TRBJ1-5 | TRBV7-8 | TGTGCCAGCAGCTTAAAGGGGTCAAGTCAGCCCCAGCATTTT | CASSLKGSSQPQHF
- | few | TRBJ1-1 | TRBV7-9 | TGTGCCAGCAGCTCTACCCTACGGGGGCGGAACACTGAAGCTTTCTTT | CASSSTLRGRNTEAFF
- | - | TRBJ2-1 | TRBV12-3/TRBV12-4 | TGTGCCAGCAGTCGACAGGCAACCTCCTACAATGAGCAGTTCTTC | CASSRQATSYNEQFF
TRBD2 | many | TRBJ2-7 | TRBV12-3/TRBV12-4 | TGTGCCAGCAGTTTATCCTCTAGCGGGGTATACGAGCAGTACTTC | CASSLSSSGVYEQYF
TRBD1 | few | TRBJ2-5 | TRBV20-1 | TGCAGTGCTGGTGGGACAGGGGGTCGGGAGACCCAGTACTTC | CSAGGTGGRETQYF
- | many | TRBJ2-5 | TRBV15 | TGTGCCACCAGCAGAGTTCTGGGGGAGACCCAGTACTTC | CATSRVLGETQYF
- | - | TRBJ1-1 | TRBV29-1 | TGCAGCGCCGACAGAGGGAACACTGAAGCTTTCTTT | CSADRGNTEAFF
- | - | TRBJ1-1 | TRBV5-1 | TGCGCCAGCAGCTTGGGGGGGACCTCGGGACTCCGACACACTGAAGCTTTCTTT | CASSLGGTSGLRHTEAFF
- | few | TRBJ1-2 | TRBV7-9 | TGTGCCAGCAGCTTAGTAGCAGGCCCCTATGGCTACACCTTC | CASSLVAGPYGYTF
- | few | TRBJ1-2 | TRBV12-3/TRBV12-4 | TGTGCCAGCAGACTGGGGGGAGCGGGGGGCTACACCTTC | CASRLGGAGGYTF
- | - | TRBJ1-1 | TRBV12-3/TRBV12-4 | TGTGCCAGCAGTTTAGTAGGGGTTGACACTGAAGCTTTCTTT | CASSLVGVDTEAFF
- | - | TRBJ2-1 | TRBV12-3/TRBV12-4 | TGTGCCAGCAGTATGGGTAACAATGAGCAGTTCTTC | CASSMGNNEQFF
- | many | TRBJ2-1 | TRBV11-2 | TGTGCCAGCAGCTTAAATGCGGGAATCAATGAGCAGTTCTTC | CASSLNAGINEQFF
TRBD1 | - | TRBJ2-1 | TRBV2 | TGTGCCAGCACTAAGGGGGCGACGCAGTTCTTC | CASTKGATQFF
- | - | TRBJ2-1 | TRBV20-1 | TGCAGTGCTAGCCGGGTCACCTCCTACAATGAGCAGTTCTTC | CSASRVTSYNEQFF
- | - | TRBJ1-5 | TRBV6-1 | TGTGCCAGCAGTGAGCAGGGTGGCCAGCCCCAGCATTTT | CASSEQGGQPQHF
TRBD1 | - | TRBJ2-2 | TRBV12-3/TRBV12-4 | TGTGCCAGCACTACAACAGGGGTGGTCACCGGGGAGCTGTTTTTT | CASTTTGVVTGELFF
- | many | TRBJ1-2 | TRBV7-9 | TGTGCCAGCAGCTTAGGAGATCCGCACTATGGCTACACCTTC | CASSLGDPHYGYTF
- | - | TRBJ2-2 | TRBV20-1 | TGCAGTGCTAGACTAGGACGAAACACCGGGGAGCTGTTTTTT | CSARLGRNTGELFF
- | few | TRBJ1-1 | TRBV15 | TGTGCCACCAGCAGAGAGGAAAGACTAGAAGCTTTCTTT | CATSREERLEAFF
- | once | TRBJ2-2 | TRBV7-8 | TGTGCCAGCAGCCCACAAATCCCCGGGGACCCTTCCGGGGAGCTGTTTTTT | CASSPQIPGDPSGELFF
TRBD2 | - | TRBJ2-7 | TRBV6-2/TRBV6-3 | TGTGCCACCAGTTACCCCAGCGCGGGGGTAGGGTACGAGCAGTACTTC | CATSYPSAGVGYEQYF
- | - | TRBJ1-2 | TRBV7-2 | TGTGCCAGCAGCTTAGTGGTGGCCTTAAACTATGGCTACACCTTC | CASSLVVALNYGYTF
- | many | TRBJ2-7 | TRBV20-1 | TGCAGTGCTAGGCCCATTCGCTCCCCCCGCGAGCAGTACTTC | CSARPIRSPREQYF